These 19 T cell receptor beta chains originate from one sample sequenced in a study of blood T cell repertoires in COVID-19. TCRdb's copy holds only in-frame clones and misses some; the assay was immunoSEQ multiplex PCR. The sample contains some 150,000 clones, roughly 84% of which appear only once. The specimen was PBMCs or T cells enriched from blood (not recorded which). All receptors come from a woman between 50 and 59 years old who had been exposed to COVID-19.

V gene TRBV12-3 or TRBV12-4 combines with J gene TRBJ1-5; D remains ambiguous. CDR3 length equals 13 residues. Trimming cost V 7 bases and J 1 base, with 8 bases left between them. CDR3 nucleotides: TGTGCCAGCAATCCACAGAGCAATCAGCCCCAGCATTTT. Its protein product is CASNPQSNQPQHF.

This clone was observed a handful of times. J is TRBJ2-4 and V is TRBV19; tentatively, D is TRBD1 (5 bases). The CDR3 runs to 14 residues. The ends were cut back, 6 bases at V and 1 base at J, with 10 bases in the middle. CDR1 is LNHDA and CDR2 is SQIVND in the germline V gene (reference sequence). This CDR3 is CASSFGAAKNIQYF. The CDR3 DNA is TGTGCCAGTAGCTTTGGGGCTGCCAAAAACATTCAGTACTTC.

This chain connects TRBV4-2 to TRBJ1-3; 11 positions agree with TRBD1. The V segment lost 1 base and the J segment 0 bases; nucleotides outside the gene matches: 8. There are 19 residues in the CDR3. Germline V CDR1 and CDR2: LGHNA, YNFKEQ. The CDR3 loop is CASSQGPSGTGGSGNTIYF. For the CDR3, the DNA is TGTGCCAGCAGCCAAGGACCGTCGGGGACAGGGGGCTCTGGAAACACCATATATTTT.

This sequence joins TRBV6-5 and TRBJ2-1, with 7 bases that match TRBD1. Germline CDR1 reads MNHEY; CDR2 reads SVGAGI. The CDR3 consists of 14 residues. J lost 7 bases, V lost 7 bases, and 10 bases had no gene match. CDR3 in amino acids: CASNSRGRGNEQFF. CDR3 coding DNA: TGTGCCAGCAATAGTAGGGGGCGTGGTAATGAGCAGTTCTTC.

The chain couples TRBV6-2 or TRBV6-3 to TRBJ2-1, with TRBD2 identical over 9 bases. The J segment lost 8 bases and the V segment lost 5 bases, leaving 10 bases of the junction unmatched. The CDR3 sequence is 15 residues long. Germline-derived CDR1 and CDR2 are MNHEY and SVGEGT. Here the CDR3 DNA reads TGTGCCAGCAGTAAAGACCCGGGACTAGCCTATGAGCAGTTCTTC. Protein: CASSKDPGLAYEQFF.

This clone was recorded only once. DNA for the CDR3: TGTGCCATCAGTGAAGGGGGGACAGGGAGAAGGAGCTACACCTTC. Protein: CAISEGGTGRRSYTF. The rearrangement uses TRBV10-3 and TRBJ1-2; the match to TRBD1 covers 9 bases. V was clipped by 3 bases and J by 9 bases; unmatched bases: 11. Germline V gene data show CDR1 as ENHRY and CDR2 as SYGVKD. The CDR3 length is 15 residues.

The chain joins TRBV7-9 to TRBJ2-1; D might be TRBD1 (6 bases). This CDR3 region has 14 residues. Deletions cut 0 bases from V and 8 bases from J, with 11 bases between. CDR1 is SEHNR and CDR2 is FQNEAQ in the germline V gene (reference sequence). CDR3 amino acids: CASSLATGNDEQFF. Written as DNA, the CDR3 is TGTGCCAGCAGCTTAGCCACAGGGAACGATGAGCAGTTCTTC.

The CDR3 DNA follows: TGTGCCAGCAGTAGAGAGGGCACGGCGAACACTGAAGCTTTCTTT. Its protein is CASSREGTANTEAFF. The genes are TRBV7-2 and TRBJ1-1; the D is unclear. Trimming pared 6 bases from V and 1 base from J, leaving 15 bases between. Germline V lookup: CDR1 SGHTA, CDR2 FQGNSA. This CDR3 is 15 amino acids long.

The V gene is TRBV27, the J gene TRBJ2-1, with 9 bases identical to TRBD1. Germline V gene sequence: CDR1 MNHEY, CDR2 SMNVEV (reference sequence). The junction had 5 bases not matched to a gene; V was cut back by 6 bases and J by 8 bases. The CDR3 extends over 13 amino acids. The CDR3 DNA is TGTGCCAGCAGCTCGGACAGGGGTGATGAGCAGTTCTTC. This codes for CASSSDRGDEQFF.

The genes are TRBV3-1 (or the pseudogene TRBV3-2) and TRBJ2-7, with TRBD1 identical over 11 bases. The trim removed 3 bases at V and 7 bases at J, leaving 8 bases unmatched. CDR1 and CDR2 from the germline V gene are LGHDT and YNNKEL (reference sequence). This CDR3 region has 15 residues. The CDR3 protein is CASSQGQGVVGEQYF. The CDR3 DNA reads TGTGCCAGCAGCCAGGGACAGGGGGTGGTGGGTGAGCAGTACTTC.

The genes are TRBV3-1 (or the pseudogene TRBV3-2) and TRBJ2-2, with 10 bases that match TRBD2. The germline CDR1 and CDR2 sequences are LGHDT and YNNKEL (reference sequence). The J segment lost 0 bases and the V segment lost 4 bases, leaving 5 bases of the junction unmatched. This CDR3 has 17 residues. The CDR3 bases are TGTGCCAGCAGCCGGGGTAGCGGGGGGTCGAACACCGGGGAGCTGTTTTTT. It codes for CASSRGSGGSNTGELFF.

V gene TRBV5-1 combines with J gene TRBJ2-3; 7 bases match TRBD1. V was clipped by 6 bases and J by 6 bases; unmatched bases: 16. CDR1 and CDR2 (germline): SGHRS, YFSETQ. The CDR3 has 16 amino acids. Here the CDR3 reads CASNPGDRVVQDTQYF. The CDR3, as DNA: TGCGCCAGCAACCCTGGCGACAGGGTCGTTCAGGATACGCAGTATTTT.

The CDR3 protein is CASSRNPSVRSYEQYF. The CDR3 bases are TGTGCCAGCAGCCGGAACCCGAGCGTACGCTCCTACGAGCAGTACTTC. V gene TRBV27 combines with J gene TRBJ2-7; D remains unclear. Trimming took off 6 bases at V and 0 bases at J, with 18 bases between the two ends. Per the germline V gene, CDR1 is MNHEY and CDR2 is SMNVEV (reference sequence). The CDR3 loop spans 16 amino acids.

This chain uses TRBV27 with TRBJ1-2, with a tentative D call TRBD1 (5 bases). Trimming pared 9 bases from V and 4 bases from J, leaving 18 bases between. In germline, CDR1 is MNHEY, CDR2 SMNVEV (reference sequence). The CDR3 covers 14 residues. The CDR3 nucleotides are TGTGCCAGTACCCCAGCAGGGCGGGGCTATGGCTACACCTTC. This gives the protein CASTPAGRGYGYTF.

The chain links TRBV5-1 to TRBJ2-1; 11 bases line up with TRBD2. V shed 1 base and J 8 bases; nucleotides not matched to a gene: 8. Per the germline V gene, CDR1 is SGHRS and CDR2 is YFSETQ. The CDR3 runs to 16 residues. The CDR3 region is CASSLPSGGPLDEQFF. DNA for the CDR3: TGCGCCAGCAGCTTGCCTAGCGGGGGGCCTCTGGATGAGCAGTTCTTC.

The chain uses TRBV6-2 or TRBV6-3 and TRBJ1-1; D ambiguous. The CDR3 covers 11 residues. V was shortened by 5 bases and J by 7 bases, with 8 bases between the two germline ends. Per the germline V gene, CDR1 is MNHEY and CDR2 is SVGEGT. Written as DNA, the CDR3 is TGTGCCAGCAGTCTTGCCTATGAAGCTTTCTTT. It codes for CASSLAYEAFF.

This clone has just one count. J is TRBJ1-3 and V is TRBV2; 7 bases align to TRBD1. V shed 7 bases, J shed 4 bases, and the junction held 7 bases outside the gene matches. This CDR3 is built from 14 residues. Germline V gene data show CDR1 as SNHLY and CDR2 as FYNNEI. CDR3 amino acids: CASTLTGSGNTIYF. The CDR3 bases are TGTGCCAGCACCTTGACAGGGTCCGGAAACACCATATATTTT.

This clone was seen a handful of times. The CDR3 nucleotides are TGTGCCAGCAGCCACCGCGGGGGGAGCTCCTACAATGAGCAGTTCTTC. This translates into CASSHRGGSSYNEQFF. The V and J genes are TRBV13 and TRBJ2-1; 8 positions match TRBD2. The CDR3 spans 16 residues. Germline-derived CDR1 and CDR2 are PRHDT and FYEKMQ (reference sequence). Losses at the gene ends were 5 bases for V and 0 bases for J; bases not matched to a gene: 6.

This clone showed up just a few times. The chain is built from TRBV5-1 and TRBJ2-7; 9 nucleotides line up with TRBD2. V shed 0 bases and J 7 bases; nucleotides not matched to a gene: 11. Germline V gene lookup returns CDR1 SGHRS and CDR2 YFSETQ. This CDR3 has 16 residues. The CDR3: CASSLALASGMGEQYF. CDR3 in DNA: TGCGCCAGCAGCTTGGCCCTTGCTAGCGGGATGGGGGAGCAGTACTTC.